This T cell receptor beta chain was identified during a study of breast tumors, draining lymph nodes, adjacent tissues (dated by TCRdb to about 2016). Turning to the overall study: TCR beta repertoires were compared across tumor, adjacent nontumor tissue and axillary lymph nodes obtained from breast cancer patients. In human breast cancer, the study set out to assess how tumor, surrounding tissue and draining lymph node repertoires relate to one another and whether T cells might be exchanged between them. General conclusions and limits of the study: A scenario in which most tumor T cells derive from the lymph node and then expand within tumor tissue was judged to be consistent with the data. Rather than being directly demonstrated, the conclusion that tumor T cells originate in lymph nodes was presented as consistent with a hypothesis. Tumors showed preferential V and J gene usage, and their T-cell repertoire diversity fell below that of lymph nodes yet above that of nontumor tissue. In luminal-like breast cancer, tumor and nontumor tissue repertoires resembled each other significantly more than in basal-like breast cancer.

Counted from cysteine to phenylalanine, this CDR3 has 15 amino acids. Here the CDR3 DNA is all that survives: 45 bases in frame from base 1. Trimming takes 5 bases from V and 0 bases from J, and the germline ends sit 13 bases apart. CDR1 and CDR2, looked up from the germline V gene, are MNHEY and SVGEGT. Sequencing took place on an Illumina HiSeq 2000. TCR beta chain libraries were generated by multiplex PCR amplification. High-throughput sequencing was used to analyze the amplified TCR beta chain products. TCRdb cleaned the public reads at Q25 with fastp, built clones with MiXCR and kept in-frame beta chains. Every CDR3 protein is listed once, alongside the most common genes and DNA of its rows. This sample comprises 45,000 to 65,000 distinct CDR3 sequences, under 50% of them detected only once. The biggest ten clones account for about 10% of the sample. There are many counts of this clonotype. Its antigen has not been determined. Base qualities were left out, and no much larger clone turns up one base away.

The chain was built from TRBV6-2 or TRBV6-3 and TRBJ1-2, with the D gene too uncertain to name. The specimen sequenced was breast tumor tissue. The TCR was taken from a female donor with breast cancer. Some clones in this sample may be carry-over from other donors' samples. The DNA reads TGTGCCAGCAGTCACGCCGTACCAGCTAACTATGGCTACACCTTC. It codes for CASSHAVPANYGYTF.